A single sample gave rise to the 15 T cell receptor beta chains below, sequenced in a study of cytomegalovirus exposure and HLA in healthy donors. The PCR was carried out with 60 Vbeta primers and 13 Jbeta primers. The data were produced by immunoSEQ multiplex PCR, yet TCRdb's version contains in-frame clones alone and is incomplete. The sample gives about 110,000 clones, 81% of which show up once; 2% to 2.5% is in the top ten. Source material: PBMCs. These TCRs come from a man aged 30 to 39 in good health and CMV-seronegative.

The rearrangement uses TRBV11-2 and TRBJ2-1; 13 nucleotides agree with TRBD2. This CDR3 comprises 16 residues. V was clipped by 5 bases and J by 5 bases; unmatched bases: 6. CDR1 is SGHAT and CDR2 is FQNNGV in the germline V gene. In nucleotides, the CDR3 is TGTGCCAGCAGCCCGGGGACTAGCGGGGTAGACAATGAGCAGTTCTTC. Amino acids: CASSPGTSGVDNEQFF. The full variable domain, with the rest looked up from reference TRBV11-2 and TRBJ2-1, is EAGVAQSPRYKIIEKRQSVAFWCNPISGHATLYWYQQILGQGPKLLIQFQNNGVVDDSQLPKDRFSAERLKGVDSTLKIQPAKLEDSAVYLCASSPGTSGVDNEQFFGPGTRLTVL.

The chain couples TRBV11-2 to TRBJ2-5, with 10 positions matching TRBD2. The J segment lost 5 bases and the V segment lost 5 bases, leaving 5 bases of the junction unmatched. The CDR3 runs to 14 residues. Germline V gene lookup returns CDR1 SGHAT and CDR2 FQNNGV. Written as DNA, the CDR3 is TGTGCCAGCAGCCTAAGCGGGAGGGTGGAGACCCAGTACTTC. Amino acids: CASSLSGRVETQYF.

The CDR3: CASSQVLGAVNTGELFF. The CDR3 nucleotides read TGCGCCAGCAGCCAAGTTTTAGGTGCGGTGAACACCGGGGAGCTGTTTTTT. The rearrangement joins TRBV4-1 to TRBJ2-2; no firm D call. Germline assignment: CDR1 MGHRA and CDR2 YSYEKL. This CDR3 is 17 amino acids long. Trimming pared 1 base from V and 1 base from J, leaving 13 bases between.

This clone turned up a few times. The V call is TRBV7-2, the J call TRBJ2-1; 10 bases fit TRBD2. V lost 1 base, J lost 2 bases, and 2 bases stayed unmatched. In germline, CDR1 is SGHTA, CDR2 FQGNSA. The CDR3 contains 16 residues. As DNA, the CDR3 is TGTGCCAGCAGCTTAGGCGGACTAGCGGCCTACAATGAGCAGTTCTTC. Amino acids: CASSLGGLAAYNEQFF.

V and J are TRBV19 and TRBJ1-5, with TRBD1 identical over 8 bases. The CDR3 has 14 residues. Germline lookup yields CDR1 LNHDA and CDR2 SQIVND (reference sequence). J lost 3 bases, V lost 4 bases, and 2 bases had no gene match. The CDR3 is CASSTGGPNQPQHF. The DNA of the CDR3 is TGTGCCAGTAGTACAGGGGGCCCCAATCAGCCCCAGCATTTT.

In the case of this clone: Additional DNA sequences in this sample encode the identical CDR3. The chain has TRBV6-1 and TRBJ1-2; D may be TRBD1 (5 bases). Germline lookup yields CDR1 MNHNS and CDR2 SASEGT. Trimming left V 3 bases short and J 2 bases short, with 10 bases between. The CDR3 has 14 amino acids. DNA for the CDR3: TGTGCCAGCAGTGAGCGTCAGGGAAACTATGGCTACACCTTC. Amino acids: CASSERQGNYGYTF.

The chain links TRBV4-1 to TRBJ2-1; 8 positions match TRBD2. Germline CDR1 and CDR2: MGHRA and YSYEKL. This CDR3 is 15 amino acids long. V lost 3 bases to trimming and J lost 3 bases; unmatched junction nucleotides: 4. In DNA, the CDR3 is TGCGCCAGCAGCCAGCGCGGGGGGAACTACAATGAGCAGTTCTTC. This translates into CASSQRGGNYNEQFF.

The V and J genes are TRBV11-2 and TRBJ2-3; 8 bases line up with TRBD2. Looked up from germline, CDR1 is SGHAT and CDR2 is FQNNGV. V trimming: 3 bases; J trimming: 6 bases; junction bases outside the gene matches: 8. The length of the CDR3 is 15 residues. CDR3 coding DNA: TGTGCCAGCAGCTTGAGTAGCGGGGACGCGGATACGCAGTATTTT. This encodes CASSLSSGDADTQYF.

The CDR3 bases are TGTGCCAGCAGCTCCCTGGGGGGGAGGGCCTACGAGCAGTACTTC. It is translated as CASSSLGGRAYEQYF. The chain combines TRBV11-2 with TRBJ2-7; 7 bases align to TRBD2. Per germline, CDR1 SGHAT and CDR2 FQNNGV. V shed 4 bases and J 2 bases; nucleotides not matched to a gene: 8. The CDR3 consists of 15 residues.

This clone has just one count. Other DNA sequences in this sample translate to the same CDR3. The chain employs TRBV30 and TRBJ1-1; D is possibly TRBD1 (5 bases). CDR3 size: 13 residues. Trimming shortened V by 2 bases and J by 8 bases, and 15 bases separated the two germline ends. Germline assignment: CDR1 GTSNPN and CDR2 SVGIG (reference sequence). CDR3 sequence (DNA): TGTGCCTGGAGTTGGGGGGGGGTAGGCGAAGCTTTCTTT. Protein product: CAWSWGGVGEAFF.

The chain recombines TRBV23-1 with TRBJ2-5; 8 nucleotides line up with TRBD1. TRBV23-1 is treated as an ORF (open reading frame) with a function not yet certain. This CDR3 spans 16 amino acids. V gave up 0 bases and J gave up 5 bases; unmatched junction bases: 8. The DNA for the CDR3 is TGCGCCAGCAGTCAATCTCATCCAGGGGGCGGCGAGACCCAGTACTTC. Translation: CASSQSHPGGGETQYF.

This clone appeared a few times. The chain is built from TRBV6-5 and TRBJ1-1; D might be TRBD1 (5 bases). V lost 0 bases and J 3 bases, leaving 8 bases between the germline ends. From germline, CDR1 is MNHEY and CDR2 SVGAGI. This CDR3 is 14 amino acids long. As DNA, the CDR3 is TGTGCCAGCAGTTACTCGTGGGGGGACACTGAAGCTTTCTTT. Its translation: CASSYSWGDTEAFF.

V gene TRBV4-2 combines with J gene TRBJ1-2; no clear D gene. V was shortened by 1 base and J by 8 bases, with 17 bases between the two germline ends. CDR3 length equals 15 residues. Per the germline V gene, CDR1 is LGHNA and CDR2 is YNFKEQ. CDR3 nucleotides: TGTGCCAGCAGCCAAGGGGTCGGGGAACTATGGGGCTACACCTTC. Translation gives CASSQGVGELWGYTF.

The CDR3 DNA follows: TGTGCCAGCAGTGCACCGGGACAGGCACTCTATGGCTACACCTTC. This codes for CASSAPGQALYGYTF. V is TRBV25-1 and J is TRBJ1-2, with TRBD1 identical over 8 bases. The ends lost 4 bases at V and 4 bases at J; junction bases unmatched: 8. This CDR3 has 15 amino acids. CDR1 MGHDK and CDR2 SYGVNS come from the germline V gene.

The chain recombines TRBV5-4 with TRBJ2-5; TRBD1 might be the D (6 bases). Looked up from germline, CDR1 is SGHNT and CDR2 is YYREEE (reference sequence). The CDR3 loop spans 15 amino acids. Trimming took off 0 bases at V and 5 bases at J, with 14 bases between the two ends. The CDR3 bases are TGTGCCAGCAGCTTGGTCGGGCAAAGGGGGGAGACCCAGTACTTC. Translation gives CASSLVGQRGETQYF.